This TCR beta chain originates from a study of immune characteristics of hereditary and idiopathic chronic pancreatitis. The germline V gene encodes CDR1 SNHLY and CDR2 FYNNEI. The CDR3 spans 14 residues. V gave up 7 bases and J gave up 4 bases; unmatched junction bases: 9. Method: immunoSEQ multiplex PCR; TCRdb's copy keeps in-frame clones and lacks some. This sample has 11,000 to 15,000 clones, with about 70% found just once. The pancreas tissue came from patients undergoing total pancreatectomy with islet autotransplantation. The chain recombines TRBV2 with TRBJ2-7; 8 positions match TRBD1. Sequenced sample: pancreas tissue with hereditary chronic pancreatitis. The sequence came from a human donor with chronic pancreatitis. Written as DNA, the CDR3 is TGTGCCAGCAATGGCCAGGGGGCATGGTACGAGCAGTACTTC. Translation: CASNGQGAWYEQYF.